This entry lists 7 T cell receptor beta chains sequenced from one sample in a study of blood T cell repertoires in COVID-19. TCRdb's table, derived via immunoSEQ multiplex PCR, lists solely in-frame clones and lacks some. The data show around 280,000 clones, nearly 90% seen once. Sequencing input: PBMCs or T cells enriched from blood (not recorded which). These TCRs come from a young woman with acute COVID-19.

This chain joins TRBV5-1 and TRBJ1-1; TRBD1 aligns across 9 bases. The CDR3 length is 15 residues. The trim removed 0 bases at V and 0 bases at J, leaving 0 bases unmatched. Germline V gives CDR1 SGHRS, CDR2 YFSETQ. The CDR3 sequence is CASSLGQGVNTEAFF. The CDR3 bases are TGCGCCAGCAGCTTGGGACAGGGGGTGAACACTGAAGCTTTCTTT.

J is TRBJ1-4 and V is TRBV7-9, with 7 bases fitting TRBD1. Looked up from germline, CDR1 is SEHNR and CDR2 is FQNEAQ (reference sequence). Trimming at V came to 2 bases and at J to 3 bases, leaving 6 bases not matched to a gene. The CDR3 covers 16 residues. As DNA, the CDR3 is TGTGCCAGCAGCTTACGGCGGACAGGATCTAATGAAAAACTGTTTTTT. Its protein product is CASSLRRTGSNEKLFF.

The chain has TRBV19 and TRBJ1-3; D is uncertain. CDR3 length: 15 amino acids. V lost 5 bases, J lost 0 bases, and 11 bases lay in between. Germline V gene lookup returns CDR1 LNHDA and CDR2 SQIVND (reference sequence). CDR3 sequence reads: CASSSSGSSGNTIYF. For the CDR3, the DNA is TGTGCCAGTAGTTCCTCAGGAAGCTCTGGAAACACCATATATTTT. Complete variable domain (other parts from reference TRBV19 and TRBJ1-3): DGGITQSPKYLFRKEGQNVTLSCEQNLNHDAMYWYRQDPGQGLRLIYYSQIVNDFQKGDIAEGYSVSREKKESFPLTVTSAQKNPTAFYLCASSSSGSSGNTIYFGEGSWLTVV.

The rearrangement links TRBV30 to TRBJ1-2; D gene uncertain. The CDR3 length is 13 residues. V shed 0 bases and J shed 0 bases, with 5 bases lying between them. CDR1 GTSNPN and CDR2 SVGIG come from the germline V gene (reference sequence). The CDR3 DNA follows: TGTGCCTGGAGTGTATCTCCTAACTATGGCTACACCTTC. It yields the protein CAWSVSPNYGYTF. Full variable domain (outside the CDR3, taken from reference TRBV30 and TRBJ1-2): SQTIHQWPATLVQPVGSPLSLECTVEGTSNPNLYWYRQAAGRGLQLLFYSVGIGQISSEVPQNLSASRPQDRQFILSSKKLLLSDSGFYLCAWSVSPNYGYTFGSGTRLTVV.

The rearrangement uses TRBV7-2 and TRBJ1-1; D might be TRBD1 (5 bases). Germline V gene lookup returns CDR1 SGHTA and CDR2 FQGNSA. The V gene lost 0 bases and the J gene lost 6 bases, with 14 bases spanning the gap. The CDR3 loop spans 15 amino acids. CDR3 sequence reads: CASSLARQGGAEAFF. CDR3 sequence (DNA): TGTGCCAGCAGCTTAGCGCGGCAGGGAGGGGCTGAAGCTTTCTTT.

V is TRBV6-5 and J is TRBJ1-1; tentative D call: TRBD1 (5 bases). This CDR3 spans 13 amino acids. Germline V gene lookup returns CDR1 MNHEY and CDR2 SVGAGI. Trimming shortened V by 10 bases and J by 2 bases, and 14 bases separated the two germline ends. CDR3 residues: CATSQELNTEAFF. In DNA form, the CDR3 reads TGTGCCACCTCACAGGAACTTAACACTGAAGCTTTCTTT.

This clone was picked up a small number of times. This chain connects TRBV7-9 to TRBJ1-6, with D unclear. Germline V gene data show CDR1 as SEHNR and CDR2 as FQNEAQ (reference sequence). The CDR3 length is 14 residues. The ends were cut back, 2 bases at V and 7 bases at J, with 9 bases in the middle. The CDR3 spells CASSLPGRNSPLHF. The CDR3 nucleotides read TGTGCCAGCAGCTTACCGGGGAGGAATTCACCCCTCCACTTT.